Reported below is one T cell receptor (beta chain). In the original workflow: Amplification with reference gene primers provided the estimates of nucleated cell counts. Clones were sequenced by immunoSEQ multiplex PCR, and TCRdb holds only the in-frame ones, with some missing. V, J and clone size were drawn from that table, and D and trimming were deduced from the DNA. The repertoire holds approximately 100,000 clones, with approximately 84% as singletons. The data stem from a study of blood T cell repertoires in COVID-19. Study context: Material from acute and convalescent COVID-19 was sourced from the United States, Italy and Spain. The analysed material was cDNA or gDNA that came from T cells, B-cell-depleted T cells, or PBMCs.

Germline-derived CDR1 and CDR2 are SGHRS and YFSETQ. V lost 4 bases, J lost 8 bases, and 8 bases stayed unmatched. The CDR3 runs 14 residues. This TCR came from a human donor in a cohort sampled during active or convalescent COVID-19. The chain recombines TRBV5-1 with TRBJ2-1; 8 bases align to TRBD2. Source material: peripheral blood. CDR3 sequence: CASSPGLEGDEQFF. The CDR3 bases are TGCGCCAGCAGCCCGGGACTAGAGGGTGATGAGCAGTTCTTC.